This T cell receptor (beta chain) derives from a study of T cell responses to AZD1222 COVID-19 vaccine. The germline V gene has CDR1 SGHRS and CDR2 YFSETQ. J lost 2 bases, V lost 4 bases, and 5 bases had no gene match. The CDR3 runs to 15 residues. The assay was immunoSEQ multiplex PCR, and TCRdb's table has in-frame clones only and misses some. The data contain fewer than 200,000 clones, approximately 90% of them singletons. Sequenced material: peripheral blood, taken on day 0 of AZD1222 vaccination. The chain uses TRBV5-1 and TRBJ2-7; 11 nucleotides align to TRBD1. This TCR was recovered from an adult in good health. CDR3 residues: CASSTGTGGTYEQYF. The DNA of the CDR3 is TGCGCCAGCAGCACCGGGACAGGGGGGACCTACGAGCAGTACTTC.